This T cell receptor beta chain was identified in a study of T cell responses to AZD1222 COVID-19 vaccine (dated by TCRdb to the early 2020s). Study-level background: AZD1222 recipients with second doses at about 4 weeks or about 12 weeks were pooled, because spike-specific TCR depth and breadth did not differ between schedules. TCR sequencing covered 230 to 250 trial participants: approximately 200 given two doses of AZD1222 and 26 given two doses of MenACWY control vaccine. Enrollment into the trials was organized by age into subgroups of 18-55, 56-69 and 70-plus years, and those subgroups contained roughly 150, 30 and 60 TCR-sequenced participants, respectively. Study-wide findings and limitations: After two AZD1222 doses, spike-specific TCR breadth and depth were significantly higher than at day 0 and than in MenACWY recipients. Conclusions about previously exposed vaccinees are limited, since just five or six AZD1222 recipients were seropositive for SARS-CoV-2 at baseline. No day 14 peak-response samples were available, so repertoires were characterized only after the peak T cell response. Vaccine-associated CD4 TCRs spanned the whole spike protein, with dominant responses in regions 160-218 and 743-854. Participants were mostly white British and included more females than males, and it was suggested by the authors that clonal diversity may have been underestimated. In the small 56-69-year group, the increase in depth fell short of significance, most likely because of low power. Epitopes outside the regions mutated in the B.1.351 and B.1.1.7 variants were reportedly recognized by nearly half of the unique spike-specific TCRs.

According to the study, the label for this sample's time point signals: baseline before first vaccination. The vaccinee samples were drawn from two UK trials, COV001 and COV002, one of which was a single-blind randomized controlled phase 2/3 trial testing AZD1222 (ChAdOx1 nCoV-19) in healthy adults. Trial participant PBMC samples were collected at day 0 and day 28 after the second dose for TCRbeta chain sequencing. As to this clone: It has no known antigen specificity. Per-nucleotide qualities are absent, and no much larger clonotype sits a single base away.

Spanning cysteine to phenylalanine, the CDR3 consists of 14 amino acids. Here the CDR3 DNA is all that survives: 42 bases in frame from base 1. The junction carries 13 bases between V and J, which are trimmed by 5 bases and 0 bases respectively. In the germline V gene, CDR1 corresponds to SQVTM and CDR2 to ANQGSEA. The CDR3 regions of human TCRbeta chains were analyzed by immunosequencing. On the study's bioinformatics: Repertoire TCRs were checked for matches against a reference library of SARS-CoV-2-specific TCRs that had been generated using the MIRA antigen-specificity platform. Breadth meant the fraction of unique TCRs that were SARS-CoV-2-associated, whereas depth meant the fraction of total T cells that were SARS-CoV-2-associated. Each spike-specific TCR was assigned to its reactive spike region and to a CD4 or CD8 class using the MIRA data. Log10-transformed breadth and depth values were compared by one-way ANOVA with Sidak's multiple comparisons tests. Imported from immuneACCESS, the table was reduced by TCRdb to in-frame sequences with V and J called. These copies leave out some clones; in studies compared against another copy, an unresolved V gene accounts for under half, and the cause of the remainder is not known. V and J calls and clone size are as listed in that table; D and trimming were resolved from the DNA. The sample data list 100,000 to 150,000 clones, and over 90% of these were observed just once. Clones ranked in the top ten supply roughly 6.6% of the sample.

This receptor was taken from an adult in good health. This specimen consisted of peripheral blood, obtained on day 0 of AZD1222 vaccination. The rearrangement combines TRBV29-1 with TRBJ1-1, and perhaps TRBD1 as D gene, on 5 matching bases. The CDR3 protein sequence reads: CSVRPQGMNTEAFF. The nucleotide sequence is TGCAGCGTTCGACCTCAGGGCATGAACACTGAAGCTTTCTTT.